Listed below are T cell receptor beta chains from one sample, sequenced in a study of T cells in Graves' hyperthyroidism and ophthalmopathy. TCRdb called the multiplex PCR reads again in MiXCR, with one record for every CDR3 protein. This table holds roughly 640,000 distinct CDR3 sequences, roughly 15% found once. The sample was blood. All receptors come from a woman aged 40 to 50 with Graves' ophthalmopathy. The CDR3 runs from the conserved cysteine through the conserved F or W. Each record gives: J gene, CDR3 length, V gene, D gene, clone size, CDR3 DNA, CDR3 protein. A D gene is named only where the DNA matches it firmly. Where a row states a size, it is once, few, many or the class of an expanded clone; other rows omit it.

TRBJ1-2 12 TRBV3-1 . many TGTGCCAGCAGCTCGATTATGGGTGGCTACACCTTC CASSSIMGGYTF
TRBJ2-2 14 TRBV20-1 . . TGCAGTGTGATACGAGCGGCGAACACCGGGGAGCTGTTTTTT CSVIRAANTGELFF
TRBJ1-1 15 TRBV2 . many TGTGCCAGCAGCGCCAACGGGGGCTGGGGCACTGAAGCTTTCTTT CASSANGGWGTEAFF
TRBJ1-1 15 TRBV3-1 . many TGTGCCAGCAGCCAAGAGGACGCGCGGAACACTGAAGCTTTCTTT CASSQEDARNTEAFF
TRBJ2-3 15 TRBV5-4 . . TGTGCCAGCAGCCCCGCTGGCAAGGGGACAGATACGCAGTATTTT CASSPAGKGTDTQYF
TRBJ1-5 15 TRBV6-1 TRBD1 many TGTGCCAGCAAAAGAACGGACAGGGCCAATCAGCCCCAGCATTTT CASKRTDRANQPQHF
TRBJ1-2 14 TRBV6-1 . many TGTGCCACTACTTTGACACATGCTAACTATGGCTACACCTTC CATTLTHANYGYTF
TRBJ2-1 16 TRBV7-9 . many TGTGCCAGCAGCTTAATAACTACCCTACTATACAATGAGCAGTTCTTC CASSLITTLLYNEQFF
TRBJ1-5 14 TRBV5-1 TRBD1 many TGCGCCAGCAGCCCTGGACAGGGAAGTCAGCCCCAGCATTTT CASSPGQGSQPQHF
TRBJ1-2 14 TRBV6-1 . many TGTGCCAGCAGAGGGGGGACACTAACACGTGGCTACACCTTC CASRGGTLTRGYTF
TRBJ2-7 13 TRBV20-1 TRBD2 few TGCAGTGCCAATAGCGGGGTAGGATACGAGCAGTACTTC CSANSGVGYEQYF
TRBJ2-5 12 TRBV10-3 . many TGTGCCATCAGTGCAGGGCGGGAGACCCAGTACTTC CAISAGRETQYF
TRBJ2-7 13 TRBV29-1 . . TGCAGCGGATCGCGGGGCAACTCCTACGAGCAGTACTTC CSGSRGNSYEQYF
TRBJ1-3 15 TRBV6-2/TRBV6-3 . . TGTGCCAGCAGTTACTCAGACATTGCTGGAAACACCATATATTTT CASSYSDIAGNTIYF
TRBJ1-1 13 TRBV18 . many TGTGCCAGCTCACCACCGGCGAACACTGAAGCTTTCTTT CASSPPANTEAFF
TRBJ2-7 14 TRBV20-1 . . TGCAGTGCGACCCAGGGTTCGGATCTGAACGAGCAGTACTTC CSATQGSDLNEQYF
TRBJ2-7 19 TRBV6-1 TRBD2 many TGTGCCAGCAGTGAATTGCTGGTAACCATAGCGGGAGGGTTCTACGAGCAGTACTTC CASSELLVTIAGGFYEQYF
TRBJ1-6 13 TRBV2 TRBD1 many TGTGCCAGCCTAGGAACAGGGGGATCACCCCTCCACTTT CASLGTGGSPLHF
TRBJ1-5 13 TRBV2 TRBD1 many TGTGCCAGCAGGGGACAGTCTAATCAGCCCCAGCATTTT CASRGQSNQPQHF
TRBJ2-7 13 TRBV28 . . TGTGCCAGCAGTCTCCCGCTCTCCTACGAGCAGTACTTC CASSLPLSYEQYF
TRBJ2-3 19 TRBV11-2 TRBD2 . TGTGCCAGCAGCCCCGTGAAGCGGGGGCCCACACCCCGCACAGATACGCAGTATTTT CASSPVKRGPTPRTDTQYF
TRBJ2-1 16 TRBV28 . few TGTGCCAGCAGGTTGAGTAGGCCGCTCGTAAAAAATGAGCAGTTCTTC CASRLSRPLVKNEQFF
TRBJ2-2 14 TRBV30 . few TGTGCCTGGAGTGTAGGCGGGAACACCGGGGAGCTGTTTTTT CAWSVGGNTGELFF
TRBJ1-1 14 TRBV18 . many TGTGCCAGCTCAGCCGGGTCCTACACCACTGAAGCTTTCTTT CASSAGSYTTEAFF
TRBJ2-4 14 TRBV20-1 . few TGCAGCAACGTCATCGTCGGTCTCAAAAACATTCAGTACTTC CSNVIVGLKNIQYF
TRBJ2-2 16 TRBV5-1 TRBD2 many TGCGCCAGCAGCTTGGACGGGACTAGCGTCCTTGGGGAGCTGTTTTTT CASSLDGTSVLGELFF
TRBJ1-6 13 TRBV7-9 . . TGTGCCAGCAGCTTAGGGGCTCTAGGGCCCCTCCACTTT CASSLGALGPLHF
TRBJ2-1 13 TRBV3-1 . few TGTGCCAGCAGCGTCCGACTGTACAATGAGCAGTTCTTC CASSVRLYNEQFF
TRBJ1-6 12 TRBV19 . . TGTGCCAGTAGCCGCGAGCAGACGGCCCTCCACTTT CASSREQTALHF
TRBJ2-3 16 TRBV15 . . TGTGCCACCAGCAGAGATCTTTTGGGGAGCACAGATACGCAGTATTTT CATSRDLLGSTDTQYF
TRBJ2-3 13 TRBV5-1 TRBD2 many TGCGCCAGCAGCTTGGACGGGGGGGATACGCAGTATTTT CASSLDGGDTQYF
TRBJ1-1 12 TRBV12-3/TRBV12-4 . many TGTGCCAGCAGTTCCCCCAAGAACGAAGCTTTCTTT CASSSPKNEAFF
TRBJ2-5 15 TRBV28 TRBD2 many TGTGCCAGCAGTTTCGCTAGCGGGAATTTTGAGACCCAGTACTTC CASSFASGNFETQYF
TRBJ1-5 13 TRBV19 . . TGTGCCAGTAGTAACTCGGCCAATCAGCCCCAGCATTTT CASSNSANQPQHF
TRBJ2-3 18 TRBV5-1 TRBD2 few TGCGCCAGCAGCTCGGGACTAGCGGGAGGCCTTCTGGCAGATACGCAGTATTTT CASSSGLAGGLLADTQYF